This TCR beta chain came from a study of T cell repertoires in cytomegalovirus infection. Overall study findings and caveats: CMV-specific TCR beta clonotypes restricted by HLA-C dominated the ex vivo response.

This clonotype has at least ten counts. What it recognizes is unknown. A single record per CDR3 protein comes from TCRdb applying MiXCR to the reads. The repertoire holds approximately 240,000 distinct CDR3 sequences, with about 12% as singletons. Germline V gene lookup returns CDR1 DFQATT and CDR2 SNEGSKA (reference sequence). Trimming removed 4 bases from V and 8 bases from J; junction bases left unmatched: 9. This CDR3 comprises 14 residues. The receptor was isolated from a human donor in good health (CMV status not recorded). Some clones in this sample may be carry-over from other donors' samples. The source material was PBMCs. The chain carries TRBV20-1 and TRBJ2-3, with TRBD2 identical over 10 bases. CDR3 DNA: TGCAGTGCTAATTTAGCGGGAGGAGGGAGTACGCAGTATTTT. This translates into CSANLAGGGSTQYF.